Listed below are T cell receptor beta chains from one sample, sequenced in a study of T cells in Graves' hyperthyroidism and ophthalmopathy. TCRdb processed the multiplex PCR reads anew with MiXCR; each CDR3 protein has one entry. Of under 650,000 distinct CDR3 sequences listed, 15% to 20% are singletons. The sequencing input was blood. The receptors derive from a woman aged 30 to 39 with Graves' hyperthyroidism. Both conserved end residues are part of each CDR3. A D gene is named only where the DNA matches it firmly. Size is stated for part of the rows, as once, few or many counts, or as a class when the clone is expanded.

>TRBV19|few|-|TRBJ1-5
TGTGCCAGTAGTATAGCCGGGGCTAATCAGCCCCAGCATTTT
CASSIAGANQPQHF
>TRBV20-1|many|-|TRBJ1-1
TGCAGTGCCCGTCAGACAATCCGCACTGAAGCTTTCTTT
CSARQTIRTEAFF
>TRBV12-3/TRBV12-4|many|-|TRBJ1-2
TGTGCCAGCAGTTTAGGAGGGGCGGGTGGCTACACCTTC
CASSLGGAGGYTF
>TRBV15|-|TRBD1|TRBJ2-1
TGTGCCACCAGCAGGGACAGGGGTCTCTTGACTAATGAGCAGTTCTTC
CATSRDRGLLTNEQFF
>TRBV28|many|TRBD2|TRBJ2-7
TGTGCCAGCAGGCGTGGGACTAGAACCTACGAGCAGTACTTC
CASRRGTRTYEQYF
>TRBV18|-|TRBD1|TRBJ1-5
TGTGCCAGCTCACCAATGGGACAGGTGAATAGCAATCAGCCCCAGCATTTT
CASSPMGQVNSNQPQHF
>TRBV20-1|-|-|TRBJ1-5
TGCAGTGCTAGAGATCCGAACAATCAGCCCCAGCATTTT
CSARDPNNQPQHF
>TRBV7-9|-|-|TRBJ2-1
TGTGCCAGCACCGATACGGGCCTCGGCGGCAATGAGCAGTTCTTC
CASTDTGLGGNEQFF
>TRBV18|many|TRBD1|TRBJ1-1
TGTGCCAGCTCAACAGACAGGGACACTGAAGCTTTCTTT
CASSTDRDTEAFF
>TRBV12-5|-|TRBD2|TRBJ2-1
TGTGCTAGTGGTTCTAGCGGGGATTACAATGAGCAGTTCTTC
CASGSSGDYNEQFF
>TRBV6-2/TRBV6-3|many|TRBD2|TRBJ2-3
TGTGCCAGCACCCCTAGCGGGAGGGACACAGATACGCAGTATTTT
CASTPSGRDTDTQYF
>TRBV6-1|many|TRBD1|TRBJ1-6
TGTGCCAGCAGGGCGGATGACAGGGCTTACAATTCACCCCTCCACTTT
CASRADDRAYNSPLHF
>TRBV7-9|few|-|TRBJ2-1
TGTGCCAGCAGCACCAGCGGCGGTGAGCAGTTCTTC
CASSTSGGEQFF
>TRBV7-2|many|TRBD1|TRBJ2-5
TGTGCCAGCAGCTTAGTTGGGACAGGGTCAATTTTTTCGGAGACCCAGTACTTC
CASSLVGTGSIFSETQYF
>TRBV5-1|few|-|TRBJ1-2
TGCGCCAGCAGCTCAGGAGGGGACTATGGCTACACCTTC
CASSSGGDYGYTF
>TRBV20-1|few|-|TRBJ1-2
TGCAGTGCTAGTACCGGGACTATCTCCCCCTATGGCTACACCTTC
CSASTGTISPYGYTF
>TRBV29-1|many|-|TRBJ1-5
TGCAGCGTTGGCGAGGGAGGGGGCAATCAGCCCCAGCATTTT
CSVGEGGGNQPQHF
>TRBV11-2|-|TRBD2|TRBJ2-1
TGTGCCAGCAGCTTTCTAGCGGGAGAGGTCGATGAGCAGTTCTTC
CASSFLAGEVDEQFF
>TRBV20-1|many|-|TRBJ1-2
TGCAGTGCTAGAGTGCACGAGTATAACTATGGCTACACCTTC
CSARVHEYNYGYTF
>TRBV28|-|TRBD2|TRBJ2-3
TGTGCCAGCAGCCAGACTAGCGGGAGACTGTCAGATACGCAGTATTTT
CASSQTSGRLSDTQYF
>TRBV30|few|-|TRBJ2-3
TGTGCCTGGAGTGGCGGAACAGCGATCACAGATACGCAGTATTTT
CAWSGGTAITDTQYF
>TRBV18|many|-|TRBJ1-1
TGTGCCAGCTCCAAGACTTCGAGGAACACTGAAGCTTTCTTT
CASSKTSRNTEAFF
>TRBV28|many|TRBD1|TRBJ2-1
TGTGCCAGCAGAAGCGACAGGGAGTGGTACAATGAGCAGTTCTTC
CASRSDREWYNEQFF
>TRBV2|many|-|TRBJ2-3
TGTGCCAGCAGTCAAGGACATTGGCGAAACACAGATACGCAGTATTTT
CASSQGHWRNTDTQYF
>TRBV28|-|TRBD1|TRBJ1-2
TGTGCCAGCAGTTTTAGGGACAGGGGGCTCTATGGCTACACCTTC
CASSFRDRGLYGYTF
>TRBV5-8|-|TRBD2|TRBJ2-2
TGTGCCAGCAGCTCCCGGGGGGGAGTATACACCGGGGAGCTGTTTTTT
CASSSRGGVYTGELFF
>TRBV24-1|many|TRBD2|TRBJ2-1
TGTGCCACCAGGAGCGGGGGTGAGCAGTTCTTC
CATRSGGEQFF
>TRBV7-2|many|-|TRBJ1-1
TGTGCCAGCAGCTTAGGCCCCGGGGGCAGGACTGAAGCTTTCTTT
CASSLGPGGRTEAFF
>TRBV6-2/TRBV6-3|-|-|TRBJ2-7
TGTGCCAGCAGTTACGTCAGCGAGCAGTACTTC
CASSYVSEQYF
>TRBV5-1|few|-|TRBJ2-2
TGCGCCAGCAGCTTGGCGGACCTGAGGAGTCCGGGAACCGGGGAGCTGTTTTTT
CASSLADLRSPGTGELFF
>TRBV7-9|many|TRBD1|TRBJ2-7
TGTGCCAGCAGCCCACCTGGGACAGGGTCCGTCGAGCAGTACTTC
CASSPPGTGSVEQYF
>TRBV5-1|-|TRBD2|TRBJ2-7
TGCGCCAGCAGCTTCGGCGGGGGGATCTACGAACAGTACTTC
CASSFGGGIYEQYF
>TRBV20-1|few|-|TRBJ1-4
TGCAGTGCTAGAGATGGGAGGGGCGAAAAACTGTTTTTT
CSARDGRGEKLFF
>TRBV20-1|many|TRBD1|TRBJ2-4
TGCAGTGCTTGGGGACAGGGTACGGGCCTGGGGGTTCAGTACTTC
CSAWGQGTGLGVQYF
>TRBV7-9|many|-|TRBJ2-5
TGTGCCAGCAGCGAGCAGGTGGTAGAGACCCAGTACTTC
CASSEQVVETQYF
>TRBV29-1|-|-|TRBJ2-3
TGCAGCGCGAACAGGGACTCTAGCACAGATACGCAGTATTTT
CSANRDSSTDTQYF
>TRBV28|-|TRBD2|TRBJ2-5
TGTGCCAGCAGTTTAGTCCTAGCGGGAGTGGGGGAGACCCAGTACTTC
CASSLVLAGVGETQYF
>TRBV13|few|TRBD1|TRBJ2-7
TGTGCCAGCAGCTTCGATCTAGGAACAGGGGCCGAGCAGTACTTC
CASSFDLGTGAEQYF
>TRBV4-1|-|-|TRBJ2-1
TGCGCCAGCAGCTCAAAGGACAATGAGCAGTTCTTC
CASSSKDNEQFF
>TRBV28|many|-|TRBJ2-7
TGTGCCACCTTGCGGGACAGTAACCACGAGCAGTACTTC
CATLRDSNHEQYF
>TRBV6-1|many|-|TRBJ2-1
TGTGCCAGCAGCCTGAGGGGGGCCCAAAGCTCCTACAATGAGCAGTTCTTC
CASSLRGAQSSYNEQFF
>TRBV7-2|many|-|TRBJ1-1
TGTGCCAGCAGCTTCGCCCGGGTGAACACTGAAGCTTTCTTT
CASSFARVNTEAFF
>TRBV27|many|-|TRBJ2-3
TGTGCCAGCAGTCCCCGGGACTCCCCTAGGGATACGCAGTATTTT
CASSPRDSPRDTQYF
>TRBV27|many|-|TRBJ2-5
TGTGCCAGCAGTTTAGGATCGGGGAATCAGTACTTC
CASSLGSGNQYF
>TRBV12-5|-|-|TRBJ1-1
TGTGCTAGTGGTTTACGGCTTTTAGGACTGAACACTGAAGCTTTCTTT
CASGLRLLGLNTEAFF
>TRBV18|many|-|TRBJ1-1
TGTGCCAGCTCACTTATGACTGATCTGGAAGCTTTCTTT
CASSLMTDLEAFF
>TRBV5-1|few|-|TRBJ2-2
TGCGCCAGCAGCTTGGACGTCTTGGGGTCCGGGGAGCTGTTTTTT
CASSLDVLGSGELFF
>TRBV27|-|TRBD1|TRBJ1-5
TGTGCCAGCAGTCCCCTACGGGCCGACAGGGGCAATCAGCCCCAGCATTTT
CASSPLRADRGNQPQHF
>TRBV11-2|-|-|TRBJ2-7
TGTGCCAGCAGCCCGTCCCCCTCATCCTACGAGCAGTACTTC
CASSPSPSSYEQYF